Described below is a single T cell receptor (beta chain) sequence and its context. The sample is drawn from a study of T-cell reconstitution after alpha-beta-depleted transplantation in children. This CDR3 has 15 residues. TCRbeta library preparation incorporated unique molecular identifiers. TCRdb re-analysed the PCR reads in MiXCR, keeping a single row per CDR3 protein. This sample has fewer than 500,000 distinct CDR3 sequences, with 43% found just once. The chain recombines TRBV21-1 with TRBJ1-5. TRBV21-1 is termed a pseudogene. The sequencing here drew on PBMCs, taken before TCRalphabeta/CD19-depleted stem cell transplant. This clonotype was sampled from a girl aged 2-10 years with aplastic anemia, due to receive a stem cell transplant. The CDR3 loop reads CASSKDRARNQPQHF. In nucleotides, the CDR3 is TGTGCCAGCAGCAAAGACAGGGCCCGCAATCAGCCCCAGCATTTT.